A selection of T cell receptor beta chains follows, all from one sample in a study of shared clonotypes between healthy human individuals. This table comes from immunoSEQ multiplex PCR, and its TCRdb copy is limited to in-frame clones, with some not included. This table holds 180,000 or so clones, 85% to 95% found once. The source material was naive CD4+ T cells sorted from blood. These receptors were collected from a woman between 25 and 40 years old in good health. CDR3s include the opening cysteine and the closing phenylalanine or tryptophan. D genes are given only for firm matches. Clone size is shown for a subset of rows, as once, few, many or a class of expanded clone.

CASSLGLAGPYEQYF,TGCGCCAGCAGCTTGGGACTAGCGGGACCGTACGAGCAGTACTTC,NA,15,TRBD2,TRBJ2-7,TRBV5-1
CASSLSSIGLAGGRGYEQYF,TGTGCCAGCAGTTTATCGTCGATCGGGCTAGCGGGAGGCCGGGGCTACGAGCAGTACTTC,NA,20,TRBD2,TRBJ2-7,TRBV27
CASSRGLGTRGNTIYF,TGTGCCAGCAGTAGGGGTTTGGGGACCCGTGGAAACACCATATATTTT,NA,16,NA,TRBJ1-3,TRBV6-6
CASSEQGTGREQYF,TGTGCCAGCTCTGAACAGGGGACTGGTCGCGAGCAGTACTTC,NA,14,NA,TRBJ2-7,TRBV18
CAISELGQQGEAFF,TGTGCCATCAGTGAACTAGGACAACAAGGGGAAGCTTTCTTT,once,14,NA,TRBJ1-1,TRBV10-3
CAWSATGHGYTF,TGTGCCTGGAGTGCGACAGGACATGGCTACACCTTC,NA,12,NA,TRBJ1-2,TRBV30
CASTPTGGNQPQHF,TGTGCCAGCACCCCGACAGGGGGTAATCAGCCCCAGCATTTT,NA,14,TRBD1,TRBJ1-5,TRBV2
CASSARNSGRRYEQYF,TGTGCCAGCAGTGCCAGAAATAGCGGGAGGCGTTACGAGCAGTACTTC,NA,16,TRBD2,TRBJ2-7,TRBV25-1
CASSLIGGAESQPQHF,TGTGCCAGCAGCCTCATCGGGGGAGCGGAATCCCAGCCCCAGCATTTT,NA,16,NA,TRBJ1-5,TRBV7-9
CASSFIPRSSGNTIYF,TGTGCCAGCAGCTTCATACCCAGGAGCTCTGGAAACACCATATATTTT,NA,16,NA,TRBJ1-3,TRBV7-2
CASSVMASGGLTVSGYTF,TGCGCCAGCAGCGTGATGGCGTCAGGGGGTCTTACAGTCAGTGGCTACACCTTC,NA,18,TRBD1,TRBJ1-2,TRBV5-1
CAISVSGVPSYEQYF,TGTGCCATCAGTGTTTCGGGGGTGCCCTCCTACGAGCAGTACTTC,NA,15,NA,TRBJ2-7,TRBV10-3
CAISEVTSGRSEQYF,TGTGCCATCAGTGAGGTGACTAGCGGGAGGAGCGAGCAGTACTTC,NA,15,TRBD2,TRBJ2-7,TRBV10-3
CASSVDRGRGYTF,TGTGCCAGCAGTGTGGACAGGGGGCGAGGCTACACCTTC,NA,13,TRBD1,TRBJ1-2,TRBV28
CASSHGNSGRTETQYF,TGCGCCAGCAGCCATGGAAATAGCGGGAGGACAGAGACCCAGTACTTC,NA,16,TRBD2,TRBJ2-5,TRBV4-1
CASSEAGLSIIYEQYF,TGTGCCAGCAGTGAAGCTGGGCTCTCTATAATCTACGAGCAGTACTTC,NA,16,NA,TRBJ2-7,TRBV2
CASSAYASGGYEQYF,TGTGCCAGCAGCGCTTACGCCTCTGGGGGGTACGAGCAGTACTTC,NA,15,NA,TRBJ2-7,TRBV27
CASSILAGGGYNEQFF,TGTGCCAGCAGCATACTAGCGGGAGGTGGCTACAATGAGCAGTTCTTC,NA,16,TRBD2,TRBJ2-1,TRBV11-2
CASGQLAAGQSRANVLTF,TGTGCTAGTGGTCAATTAGCTGCAGGACAAAGTCGGGCCAACGTCCTGACTTTC,NA,18,NA,TRBJ2-6,TRBV12-5
CSVEDRGRSGTEAFF,TGCAGCGTTGAGGACAGGGGTCGCTCCGGCACTGAAGCTTTCTTT,NA,15,TRBD1,TRBJ1-1,TRBV29-1
CAWSVFPANEQFF,TGTGCCTGGAGTGTTTTCCCTGCCAATGAGCAGTTCTTC,NA,13,NA,TRBJ2-1,TRBV30
CASSSGGHGYTF,TGTGCCAGCAGTTCGGGGGGTCACGGCTACACCTTC,NA,12,NA,TRBJ1-2,TRBV6-6
CASSFMTRSGSVNTGELFF,TGCGCCAGCAGCTTTATGACCCGTAGCGGGAGCGTTAACACCGGGGAGCTGTTTTTT,NA,19,TRBD2,TRBJ2-2,TRBV5-1
CASSLRGSTEAFF,TGTGCCAGCAGCTTACGGGGGAGCACTGAAGCTTTCTTT,NA,13,NA,TRBJ1-1,TRBV7-9
CASSLTVAVTGELFF,TGTGCCAGCAGCCTCACGGTGGCAGTCACCGGGGAGCTGTTTTTT,NA,15,NA,TRBJ2-2,TRBV27
CASSLEYTSIEQYF,TGTGCCAGCAGCTTAGAGTACACCTCTATCGAGCAGTACTTC,NA,14,NA,TRBJ2-7,TRBV7-2
CASSLKQGAVNTEAFF,TGTGCCAGCAGCTTGAAACAGGGGGCCGTTAACACTGAAGCTTTCTTT,NA,16,TRBD1,TRBJ1-1,TRBV11-2
CASCKSVRELSDTQYF,TGTGCCAGCTGCAAGTCGGTACGGGAGTTGAGTGATACGCAGTATTTT,NA,16,NA,TRBJ2-3,TRBV27
CASTQREGPYEQYF,TGTGCCAGCACCCAGCGGGAGGGCCCATACGAGCAGTACTTC,NA,14,TRBD2,TRBJ2-7,TRBV6-1
CASIASGSHEQYF,TGTGCCAGCATTGCTAGCGGGAGCCACGAGCAGTACTTC,NA,13,TRBD2,TRBJ2-7,TRBV27
CATSRVQTQETQYF,TGTGCCACCAGCAGAGTCCAAACACAAGAGACCCAGTACTTC,NA,14,NA,TRBJ2-5,TRBV15
CASSSGYGYTF,TGTGCCAGCAGTTCGGGGTATGGCTACACCTTC,NA,11,NA,TRBJ1-2,TRBV28
CASRSPSGTAYGYTF,TGTGCCAGCAGGTCCCCGAGCGGGACGGCTTATGGCTACACCTTC,NA,15,NA,TRBJ1-2,TRBV6-1
CASRPQQGVNEKLFF,TGTGCCAGCAGGCCTCAACAGGGGGTAAATGAAAAACTGTTTTTT,NA,15,TRBD1,TRBJ1-4,TRBV7-9
CATSDQWGMVEKLFF,TGTGCCACCAGCGACCAGTGGGGGATGGTGGAAAAACTGTTTTTT,once,15,NA,TRBJ1-4,TRBV15
CASSEPGHLQPQHF,TGTGCCAGCAGTGAGCCGGGACATCTTCAGCCCCAGCATTTT,NA,14,NA,TRBJ1-5,TRBV25-1
CASSTPGTGNTIYF,TGTGCCAGCAGTACCCCCGGGACTGGAAACACCATATATTTT,NA,14,NA,TRBJ1-3,TRBV28
CASSPLGGADREKLFF,TGTGCCAGCAGCCCGCTAGGGGGCGCAGATCGCGAAAAACTGTTTTTT,NA,16,TRBD1,TRBJ1-4,TRBV28
CASRWTGGNEQFF,TGCGCCAGCAGGTGGACAGGGGGCAATGAGCAGTTCTTC,NA,13,TRBD1,TRBJ2-1,TRBV5-1
CASSLAQENEQFF,TGTGCCAGCAGCCTAGCCCAGGAAAATGAGCAGTTCTTC,NA,13,NA,TRBJ2-1,TRBV11-3